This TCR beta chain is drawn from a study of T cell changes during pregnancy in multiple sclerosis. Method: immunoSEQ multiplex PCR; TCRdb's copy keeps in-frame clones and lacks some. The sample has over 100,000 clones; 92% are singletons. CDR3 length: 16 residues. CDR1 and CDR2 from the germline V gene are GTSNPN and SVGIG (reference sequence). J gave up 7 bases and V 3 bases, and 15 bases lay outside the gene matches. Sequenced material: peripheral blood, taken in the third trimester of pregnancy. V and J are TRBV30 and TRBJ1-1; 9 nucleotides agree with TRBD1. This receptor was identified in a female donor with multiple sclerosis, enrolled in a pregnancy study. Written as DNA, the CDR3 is TGTGCCTGGAGATTACCCAGGGGGGACAGGGCCCTTGAAGCTTTCTTT. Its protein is CAWRLPRGDRALEAFF.